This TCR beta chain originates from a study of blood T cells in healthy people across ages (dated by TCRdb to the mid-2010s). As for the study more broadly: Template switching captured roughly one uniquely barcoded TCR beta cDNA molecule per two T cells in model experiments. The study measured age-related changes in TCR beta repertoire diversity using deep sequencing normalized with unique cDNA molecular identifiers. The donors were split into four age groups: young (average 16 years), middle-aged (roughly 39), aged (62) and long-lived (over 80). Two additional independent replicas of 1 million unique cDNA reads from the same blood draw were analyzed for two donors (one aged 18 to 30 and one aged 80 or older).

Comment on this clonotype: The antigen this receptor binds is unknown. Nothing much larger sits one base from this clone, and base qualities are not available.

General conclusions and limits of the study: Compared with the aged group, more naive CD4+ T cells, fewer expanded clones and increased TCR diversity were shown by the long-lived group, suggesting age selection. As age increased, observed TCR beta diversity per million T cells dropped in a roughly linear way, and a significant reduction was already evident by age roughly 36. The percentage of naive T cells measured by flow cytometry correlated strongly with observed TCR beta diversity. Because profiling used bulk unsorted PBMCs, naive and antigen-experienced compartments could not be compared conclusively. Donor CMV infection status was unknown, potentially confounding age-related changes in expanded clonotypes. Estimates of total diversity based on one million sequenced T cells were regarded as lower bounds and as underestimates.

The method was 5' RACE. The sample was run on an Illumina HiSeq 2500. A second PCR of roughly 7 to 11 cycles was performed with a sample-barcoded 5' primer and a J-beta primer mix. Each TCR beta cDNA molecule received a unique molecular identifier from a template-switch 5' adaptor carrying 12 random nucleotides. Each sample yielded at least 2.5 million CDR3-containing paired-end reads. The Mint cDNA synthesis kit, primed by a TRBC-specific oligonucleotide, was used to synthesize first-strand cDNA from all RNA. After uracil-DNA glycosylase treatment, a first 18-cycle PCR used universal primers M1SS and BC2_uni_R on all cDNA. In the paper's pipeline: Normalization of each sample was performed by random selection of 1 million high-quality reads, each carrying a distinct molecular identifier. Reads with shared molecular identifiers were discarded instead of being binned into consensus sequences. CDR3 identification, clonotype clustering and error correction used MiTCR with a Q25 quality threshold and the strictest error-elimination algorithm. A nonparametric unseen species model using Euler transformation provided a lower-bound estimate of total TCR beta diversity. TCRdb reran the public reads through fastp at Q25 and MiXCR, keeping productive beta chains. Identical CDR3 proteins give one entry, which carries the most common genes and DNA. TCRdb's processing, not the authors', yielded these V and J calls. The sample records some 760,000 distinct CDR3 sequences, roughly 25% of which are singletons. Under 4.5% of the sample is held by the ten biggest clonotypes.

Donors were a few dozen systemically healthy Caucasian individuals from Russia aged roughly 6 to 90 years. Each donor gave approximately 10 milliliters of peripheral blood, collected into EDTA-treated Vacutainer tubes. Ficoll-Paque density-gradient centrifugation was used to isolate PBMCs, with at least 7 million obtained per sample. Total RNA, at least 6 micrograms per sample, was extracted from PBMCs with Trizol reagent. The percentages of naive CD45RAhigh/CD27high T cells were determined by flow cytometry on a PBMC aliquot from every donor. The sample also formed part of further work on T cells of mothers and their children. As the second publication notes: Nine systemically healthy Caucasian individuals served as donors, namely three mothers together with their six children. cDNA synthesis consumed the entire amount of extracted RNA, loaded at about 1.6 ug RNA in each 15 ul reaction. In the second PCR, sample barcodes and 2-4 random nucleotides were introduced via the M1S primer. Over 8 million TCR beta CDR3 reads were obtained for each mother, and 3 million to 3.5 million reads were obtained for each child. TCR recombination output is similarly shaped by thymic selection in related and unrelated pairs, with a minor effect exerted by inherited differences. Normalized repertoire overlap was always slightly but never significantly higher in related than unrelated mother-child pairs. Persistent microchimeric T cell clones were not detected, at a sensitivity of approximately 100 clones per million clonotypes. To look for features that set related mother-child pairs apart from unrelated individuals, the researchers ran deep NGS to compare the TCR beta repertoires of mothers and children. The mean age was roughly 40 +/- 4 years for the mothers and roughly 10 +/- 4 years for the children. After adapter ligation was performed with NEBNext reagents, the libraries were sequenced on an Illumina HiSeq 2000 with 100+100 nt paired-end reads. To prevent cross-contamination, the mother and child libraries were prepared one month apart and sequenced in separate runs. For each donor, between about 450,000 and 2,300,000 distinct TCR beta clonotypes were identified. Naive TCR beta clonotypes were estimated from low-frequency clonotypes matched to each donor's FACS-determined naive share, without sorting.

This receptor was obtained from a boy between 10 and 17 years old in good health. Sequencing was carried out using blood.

For the CDR3, the sequence is CSADRSGRWDNEQFF. The sequenced DNA: TGCAGTGCTGATCGAAGCGGGAGATGGGACAATGAGCAGTTCTTC. The V and J genes are TRBV20-1 and TRBJ2-1; TRBD2 agrees with 8 junctional bases. Trimmed from V: 5 bases; trimmed from J: 5 bases; junction bases lacking a gene match: 11. Sequences DFQATT (CDR1) and SNEGSKA (CDR2) are obtained from the germline V gene (reference sequence). The CDR3 sequence holds 15 residues, the cysteine and phenylalanine included. The retained sequence is limited to the CDR3, 45 bases, with the frame set at the first base.